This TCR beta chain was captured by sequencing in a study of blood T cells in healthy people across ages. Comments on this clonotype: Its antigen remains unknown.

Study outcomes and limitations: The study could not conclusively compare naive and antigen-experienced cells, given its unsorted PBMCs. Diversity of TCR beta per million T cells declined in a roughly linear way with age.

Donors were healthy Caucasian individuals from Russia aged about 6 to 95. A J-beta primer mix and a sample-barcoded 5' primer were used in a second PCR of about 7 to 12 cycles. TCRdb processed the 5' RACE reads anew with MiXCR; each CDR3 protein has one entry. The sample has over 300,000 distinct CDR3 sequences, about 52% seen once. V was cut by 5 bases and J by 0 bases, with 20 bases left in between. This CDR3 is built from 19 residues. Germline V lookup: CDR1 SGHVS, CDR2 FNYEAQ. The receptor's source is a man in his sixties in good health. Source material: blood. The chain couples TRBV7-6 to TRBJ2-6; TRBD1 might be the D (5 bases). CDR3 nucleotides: TGTGCCAGCAGCCCCGGCCCAGGGCAGGTCCTCTCTGGGGCCAACGTCCTGACTTTC. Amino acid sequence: CASSPGPGQVLSGANVLTF.